These T cell receptor beta chains were read from a single sample in a study of cytomegalovirus exposure and HLA in healthy donors. Produced via immunoSEQ multiplex PCR; TCRdb's table is partial and in-frame only. The sample holds 140,000 to 150,000 clones, over 80% seen once. The sample taken for sequencing was PBMCs. Receptors were obtained from a man younger than 35 in good health and CMV-seropositive. Each CDR3 is given without its conserved first and last residue.

CDR3 length | V gene | CDR3 protein
12 | TRBV6-5 | ASSHFRGTTEAF
15 | TRBV11-2 | ASSPLRDRGTYNEQF
12 | TRBV27 | ASSLSGPHYEQY
11 | TRBV5-1 | ASTVDTSYEQY
11 | TRBV27 | ASSSTGIGELF
15 | TRBV28 | ASSLSGGRGVNQPQH
13 | TRBV10-3 | AISVGGGAQETQY
13 | TRBV4-1 | ASSARVSVQETQY
13 | TRBV5-1 | ASSLEAAPGNIQY
10 | TRBV6-1 | ASGRAGETQY
11 | TRBV5-1 | ASSLATGYGYT
14 | TRBV11-2 | ASRVIGQGHGYGYT
11 | TRBV2 | ASSSDRDQPQH
12 | TRBV4-2 | ASSQQGSNQPQH
11 | TRBV27 | ASSWGGNTEAF
12 | TRBV2 | ASFTGASNTEAF
14 | TRBV19 | ASSSPGLAGKNEQF
11 | TRBV14 | ASSQDRNYGYT
11 | TRBV19 | ASNQGYGSPLH
9 | TRBV30 | AWSRVYSYT
12 | TRBV5-1 | ASSQTGPGNTIY
12 | TRBV6-6 | ASSGDTITGELF
14 | TRBV5-6 | ASSPSGTLSTDTQY
15 | TRBV18 | ASSQGTGGLFPYEQY
12 | TRBV11-2 | ASSLVRGQETQY
13 | TRBV28 | ASSLGAGPNQPQH
12 | TRBV4-1 | ASSPIDRSYGYT
14 | TRBV29-1 | SVEDRLAGVTDTQY
13 | TRBV6-5 | ASRLAGGGYNEQF
13 | TRBV11-2 | ASRPGLADQETQY
11 | TRBV9 | ASSVGTNTEAF
13 | TRBV4-2 | ASSQAGSRGGELF
13 | TRBV10-3 | AISEETGPNYGYT
13 | TRBV7-9 | ASSLGQGSYNEQF
15 | TRBV7-9 | ASSLASRDAFFNEQF
15 | TRBV19 | ASSPALAGGRADTQY
13 | TRBV7-6 | ASSPSTGVTGELF
13 | TRBV6-1 | ASSPYRGGNQPQH
12 | TRBV6-1 | ASSPGLDTGELF
13 | TRBV11-2 | ASRRPRDRGYEQY
15 | TRBV4-2 | ASSQDWGRGGTGELF
12 | TRBV29-1 | SVQTSGSLREQF
10 | TRBV6-6 | ASSLTYNEQF
12 | TRBV7-9 | ASSLDRGRDTQY
11 | TRBV7-8 | ASSFERGQPQH
14 | TRBV27 | ASSLSGQAPTYEQY
11 | TRBV30 | AWSVQASYGYT
13 | TRBV5-6 | ASGLLDRDFYEQY
13 | TRBV4-1 | ASSHRQENTGELF